The clone carrying this T cell receptor (beta chain) appeared once. What it binds is unknown. The data are from a study of shared clonotypes between healthy human individuals. Study-level findings and limits: Compared with clonotypes that all four donors shared, non-shared clonotypes had lower generation probabilities. Blood was the only sampled material, and tissue repertoires likely differ. Having only a few donors restricted how much genetic and exposure-history diversity was captured.

Each cell subset's genomic DNA was divided evenly among several immunoSEQ plates. Assay used: immunoSEQ multiplex PCR; TCRdb lists only in-frame clones, some missing. The table records about 2.4 million clones, around 90% of them present only once. This clonotype was obtained from a man aged 18-30 years in good health. The sample consisted of naive CD4+ T cells sorted from blood. Subset indicated: CD45RA+ positively selected.

The DNA of the CDR3 is TGTGCCAGCTCAAACGGCAGGACCTCCTACGAGCAGTACTTC. This codes for CASSNGRTSYEQYF. The chain uses TRBV18 and TRBJ2-7; D is uncertain. This CDR3 spans 14 amino acids. V lost 5 bases and J lost 0, with 11 bases in between. The germline CDR1 and CDR2 sequences are KGHSH and LQKENI.